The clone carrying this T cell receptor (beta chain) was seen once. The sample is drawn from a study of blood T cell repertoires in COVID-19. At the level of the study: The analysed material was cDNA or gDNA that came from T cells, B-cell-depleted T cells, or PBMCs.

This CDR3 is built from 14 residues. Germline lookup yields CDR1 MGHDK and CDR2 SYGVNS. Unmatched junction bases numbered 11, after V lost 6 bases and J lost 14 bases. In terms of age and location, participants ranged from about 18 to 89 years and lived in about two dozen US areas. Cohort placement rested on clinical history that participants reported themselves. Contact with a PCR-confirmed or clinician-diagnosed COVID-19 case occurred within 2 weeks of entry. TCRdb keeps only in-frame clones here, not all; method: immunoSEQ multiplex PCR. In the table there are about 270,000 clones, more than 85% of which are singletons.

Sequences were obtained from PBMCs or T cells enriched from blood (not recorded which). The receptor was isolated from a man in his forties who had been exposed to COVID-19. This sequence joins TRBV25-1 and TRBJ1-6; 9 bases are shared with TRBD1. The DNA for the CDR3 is TGTGCCAGCAGACCAACAGGGGGCGAAGCCTCCCTCCACTTT. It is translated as CASRPTGGEASLHF.